These 30 T cell receptor beta chains share one sample of origin, sequenced in a study of coeliac disease. The data were produced by immunoSEQ multiplex PCR, yet TCRdb's version contains in-frame clones alone and is incomplete. The table records roughly 2,500 clones, roughly 64% of them present only once. Material for sequencing was intraepithelial lymphocytes from the gut. These receptors were obtained from a woman aged 70 to 79 with celiac disease on a gluten-free diet.

The chain links TRBV28 to TRBJ1-1; TRBD1 agrees at 7 bases. This CDR3 region has 16 residues. V dropped 5 bases and J dropped 5; count of bases not matched to a gene: 14. Germline lookup yields CDR1 MDHEN and CDR2 SYDVKM. CDR3 nucleotides: TGTGCCAGCAGTCAGAAGACAGGGAGATTGTATACTGAAGCTTTCTTT. This encodes CASSQKTGRLYTEAFF.

The V and J genes are TRBV15 and TRBJ2-2, with D perhaps TRBD1 (6 bases). Trimming cost V 4 bases and J 4 bases, with 22 bases left between them. This CDR3 comprises 18 residues. Germline V CDR1 and CDR2: LNHNV, YYDKDF (reference sequence). CDR3 nucleotides: TGTGCCACCAGCAAACCACGCAGGGGAGTCTATCCCACCGGGGAGCTGTTTTTT. Translation: CATSKPRRGVYPTGELFF.

As regards this clone: Other DNA sequences in the same sample also yield this CDR3. This CDR3 is CASSLAGGPTDTQYF. DNA for the CDR3: TGTGCCAGCAGCTTAGCGGGAGGACCCACAGATACGCAGTATTTT. This chain connects TRBV7-3 to TRBJ2-3, with TRBD2 identical over 8 bases. Trimming cost V 2 bases and J 2 bases; bases outside gene matches: 3. The CDR3 is 15 residues long. The V gene's germline CDR1 is SGHTA and CDR2 FQGTGA.

V usage is TRBV2 and J usage is TRBJ1-2; TRBD1 might be the D (5 bases). This CDR3 comprises 13 residues. Germline values: CDR1 SNHLY, CDR2 FYNNEI. V gave up 4 bases and J gave up 10 bases, with 16 bases separating them. CDR3 coding DNA: TGTGCCAGCAGTGTTAACAGGATTAGGGACTACACCTTC. Amino acids: CASSVNRIRDYTF.

J is TRBJ2-7 and V is TRBV2; D is unclear. V was pared by 7 bases and J by 3 bases, with 7 bases between. This CDR3 is 11 amino acids long. In germline, CDR1 is SNHLY, CDR2 FYNNEI. The CDR3 region has the DNA TGTGCCAGCACGGTCCTCTACGAGCAGTACTTC. Its translation: CASTVLYEQYF.

The genes are TRBV10-3 and TRBJ2-3; 13 bases align to TRBD2. The J segment lost 3 bases and the V segment lost 10 bases, leaving 13 bases of the junction unmatched. Germline V gene lookup returns CDR1 ENHRY and CDR2 SYGVKD. The CDR3 length is 17 residues. The CDR3 DNA is TGTGCCACCCAAGGGACTAGCGGGGTTGTCGGAACAGATACGCAGTATTTT. This codes for CATQGTSGVVGTDTQYF.

This chain links TRBV15 with TRBJ1-2; TRBD1 is a possible D gene (6 bases). Trimming removed 0 bases from V and 5 bases from J, with 16 bases in between. From germline, CDR1 is LNHNV and CDR2 YYDKDF (reference sequence). This CDR3 comprises 16 residues. This chain's CDR3 is CATSRDGGPRRYGYTF. The CDR3 DNA sequence: TGTGCCACCAGCAGAGATGGGGGCCCACGCCGGTATGGCTACACCTTC.

The CDR3 coding sequence is TGTGCCAGCAGTGAATATTCAGGGGGGAATCAGCCCCAGCATTTT. This gives the protein CASSEYSGGNQPQHF. The V gene is TRBV6-1, the J gene TRBJ1-5; 7 bases line up with TRBD1. CDR3 length: 15 amino acids. Germline V gene sequence: CDR1 MNHNS, CDR2 SASEGT. V trimming: 2 bases; J trimming: 4 bases; junction bases outside the gene matches: 5.

This chain uses TRBV6-1 with TRBJ2-3; D is perhaps TRBD1 (6 bases). The CDR3 loop spans 13 amino acids. V was trimmed by 6 bases and J by 4 bases, leaving 11 bases between them. The germline CDR1 and CDR2 sequences are MNHNS and SASEGT. CDR3 bases: TGTGCCAGCAGGGACAGAAATGCAGATACGCAGTATTTT. It translates to CASRDRNADTQYF.

The chain joins TRBV7-9 to TRBJ1-2; 7 bases line up with TRBD1. The V gene's germline CDR1 is SEHNR and CDR2 FQNEAQ (reference sequence). This CDR3 has 13 residues. The V gene end was trimmed by 5 bases and the J gene end by 2 bases; junction bases not matched to a gene: 2. CDR3 sequence reads: CASSRDRNYGYTF. The CDR3 nucleotides are TGTGCCAGCAGCCGGGACAGAAACTATGGCTACACCTTC.

The CDR3 loop reads CASSVVGLAGGNNEQFF. The CDR3 DNA sequence: TGTGCCAGCAGCGTAGTGGGCTTAGCGGGGGGGAACAATGAGCAGTTCTTC. The rearrangement links TRBV9 to TRBJ2-1, with 11 bases identical to TRBD2. The CDR3 covers 17 residues. CDR1 SGDLS and CDR2 YYNGEE come from the germline V gene. V lost 0 bases to trimming and J lost 5 bases; unmatched junction nucleotides: 7.

This chain uses TRBV7-9 with TRBJ2-3; weak D call: TRBD1 (5 bases). Trimming shortened V by 4 bases and J by 0 bases, and 8 bases separated the two germline ends. The CDR3 covers 14 residues. Germline assignment: CDR1 SEHNR and CDR2 FQNEAQ (reference sequence). The CDR3 region has the DNA TGTGCCAGCAGCTCGACAGCTAGCACAGATACGCAGTATTTT. Translating it yields CASSSTASTDTQYF.

The V gene is TRBV7-9, the J gene TRBJ2-1, with 10 bases that match TRBD2. Trimming cost V 4 bases and J 6 bases; bases outside gene matches: 6. Germline V lookup: CDR1 SEHNR, CDR2 FQNEAQ (reference sequence). The CDR3 is 15 residues long. The CDR3 sequence: CASSSTAGGLNEQFF. The CDR3 DNA follows: TGTGCCAGCAGCTCGACAGCGGGGGGGCTCAATGAGCAGTTCTTC.

The chain combines TRBV5-4 with TRBJ2-5, with 13 nucleotides matching TRBD2. V lost 4 bases, J lost 5 bases, and 5 bases stayed unmatched. The CDR3 consists of 15 residues. Germline CDR1 SGHNT, CDR2 YYREEE (reference sequence). CDR3 in amino acids: CASSQTLAGGETQYF. The CDR3 DNA follows: TGTGCCAGCAGCCAAACACTAGCGGGAGGGGAGACCCAGTACTTC.

The chain recombines TRBV9 with TRBJ2-3, with D maybe TRBD1 (5 bases). CDR3 length equals 14 residues. Trimming removed 0 bases from V and 5 bases from J, with 10 bases in between. The germline V gene encodes CDR1 SGDLS and CDR2 YYNGEE. Here the CDR3 DNA reads TGTGCCAGCAGCGTAGCGGATCAGGGAGATACGCAGTATTTT. Its protein product is CASSVADQGDTQYF.

Turning to this clone: Germline and junction disagree at one end, which may indicate a read error. This chain joins TRBV5-1 and TRBJ2-5; TRBD1 aligns across 9 bases. CDR1 is SGHRS, CDR2 YFSETQ, per germline. CDR3 length equals 15 residues. The CDR3 DNA follows: TGTGCCAGCAGCGAACAGGGGGCAATGGGAGAGACCCAGTACTTC. Its translation is CASSEQGAMGETQYF.

J is TRBJ1-3 and V is TRBV18; tentative D call: TRBD1 (6 bases). V lost 3 bases and J 7 bases, leaving 19 bases between the germline ends. The length of the CDR3 is 16 residues. Germline CDR1 KGHSH, CDR2 LQKENI. CDR3 nucleotides: TGTGCCAGCTCACCGGACGCTGCAGGGGCCGGCAACACCATATATTTT. This encodes CASSPDAAGAGNTIYF.

The gene calls are TRBV6-1 and TRBJ1-1; TRBD1 matches at 8 bases. The J segment lost 0 bases and the V segment lost 1 base, leaving 4 bases of the junction unmatched. Germline V lookup: CDR1 MNHNS, CDR2 SASEGT. The CDR3 extends over 16 amino acids. CDR3 residues: CASSEGRGQVNTEAFF. In nucleotides, the CDR3 is TGTGCCAGCAGTGAAGGTAGGGGACAGGTGAACACTGAAGCTTTCTTT.

Details on this clone: The sample has other DNA sequences that encode this CDR3 too. The genes are TRBV13 and TRBJ2-3; D not resolved. V lost 0 bases, J lost 0 bases, and 7 bases lay in between. The germline V gene has CDR1 PRHDT and CDR2 FYEKMQ (reference sequence). The CDR3 totals 15 residues. The CDR3, as DNA: TGTGCCAGCAGCTTAGGATCGAGTAGCACAGATACGCAGTATTTT. Protein: CASSLGSSSTDTQYF.

This chain connects TRBV7-9 to TRBJ1-2; tentatively, D is TRBD1 (6 bases). In germline, CDR1 is SEHNR, CDR2 FQNEAQ (reference sequence). The CDR3 runs 14 residues. V lost 4 bases to trimming and J lost 4 bases, with 13 bases between them. In nucleotides, the CDR3 is TGTGCCAGCAGCTCGAGGGGACAAGTCTATGGCTACACCTTC. This encodes CASSSRGQVYGYTF. Together with reference TRBV7-9 and TRBJ1-2, the CDR3 gives the full variable domain: DTGVSQNPRHKITKRGQNVTFRCDPISEHNRLYWYRQTLGQGPEFLTYFQNEAQLEKSRLLSDRFSAERPKGSFSTLEIQRTEQGDSAMYLCASSSRGQVYGYTFGSGTRLTVV.

Sample share makes this clone hyperexpanded. V gene TRBV30 combines with J gene TRBJ2-7, with D possibly matching TRBD2 (6 bases). This CDR3 comprises 14 residues. Germline V gene lookup returns CDR1 GTSNPN and CDR2 SVGIG (reference sequence). Trimming took off 4 bases at V and 9 bases at J, with 22 bases between the two ends. CDR3 nucleotides: TGTGCCTGGACAACAGCGGGTGGCCGCGGTGGGCAGTACGTC. Its protein is CAWTTAGGRGGQYV.

J is TRBJ2-7 and V is TRBV5-7, with a weak D call TRBD2 (6 bases). TRBV5-7 is classed as an ORF, of uncertain function. This CDR3 is built from 15 residues. V was pared by 6 bases and J by 2 bases, with 18 bases between. The chain's CDR3 is CASNLWGDVPYEQYF. The CDR3, as DNA: TGTGCCAGCAACCTTTGGGGGGATGTACCCTACGAGCAGTACTTC.

The genes are TRBV30 and TRBJ2-1, with unresolved D. The CDR3 extends over 14 amino acids. V was trimmed by 3 bases and J by 7 bases, leaving 16 bases between them. Germline V gene data show CDR1 as GTSNPN and CDR2 as SVGIG (reference sequence). The CDR3 reads CAWSRIRGGNEQFF. The CDR3 DNA reads TGTGCCTGGAGCCGCATTCGAGGTGGGAATGAGCAGTTCTTC.

The count of this clone is one. V usage is TRBV18 and J usage is TRBJ2-7; maybe TRBD2 (5 bases). Trimming removed 1 base at V and 4 bases at J, with 8 bases between. This CDR3 is built from 13 residues. From germline, CDR1 is KGHSH and CDR2 LQKENI. CDR3 nucleotide sequence: TGTGCCAGCTCACCACTTCCGGGATACGAGCAGTACGTC. It translates to CASSPLPGYEQYV.

The chain has TRBV5-4 and TRBJ1-2; D is unresolved. V dropped 6 bases and J dropped 4 bases, with 22 bases sitting between them. There are 16 residues in the CDR3. Germline values: CDR1 SGHNT, CDR2 YYREEE (reference sequence). The CDR3 loop reads CASNECIPGKTYGYTF. The CDR3 DNA reads as TGTGCCAGCAATGAGTGCATACCAGGAAAGACCTATGGCTACACCTTC.

The chain has TRBV4-1 and TRBJ2-1; 11 positions match TRBD2. Looked up from germline, CDR1 is MGHRA and CDR2 is YSYEKL. V lost 1 base and J lost 5; bases outside the gene matches: 4. CDR3 length: 16 amino acids. DNA for the CDR3: TGCGCCAGCAGCCAAGTGGGACTAGCGGCAAACAATGAGCAGTTCTTC. Its protein is CASSQVGLAANNEQFF.

The chain has TRBV9 and TRBJ1-3, with D tentatively TRBD1 (6 bases). The CDR3 is 16 amino acids. Germline assignment: CDR1 SGDLS and CDR2 YYNGEE. The V end was cut by 4 bases, the J end by 4 bases, with 18 bases between. As DNA, the CDR3 is TGTGCCAGCAGCCTATCCAGGGGAGCGCGCGGAAACACCATATATTTT. Its translation: CASSLSRGARGNTIYF.

The V and J genes are TRBV5-1 and TRBJ2-5, with TRBD2 matching over 13 bases. TRBJ2-7 explains the end of the DNA better; the J call may be wrong. The CDR3 has 17 amino acids. In germline, CDR1 is SGHRS, CDR2 YFSETQ. The CDR3 DNA sequence: TGCGCCAGCAGCTGGGGACTAGCGGGGCCAGAAACCTACGAGCAGTACTTC. Its protein is CASSWGLAGPETYEQYF.

The gene calls are TRBV2 and TRBJ1-5; TRBD1 might be the D (5 bases). V shed 6 bases and J shed 6 bases, with 12 bases lying between them. Per the germline V gene, CDR1 is SNHLY and CDR2 is FYNNEI. The CDR3 runs to 13 residues. The CDR3 spells CASSRVGSQPQHF. The CDR3 DNA is TGTGCCAGCAGCAGGGTAGGATCTCAGCCCCAGCATTTT.

This clone qualifies as large (0.1 to 1%). The rearrangement joins TRBV2 to TRBJ2-7, with D possibly matching TRBD2 (6 bases). Trimming removed 10 bases from V and 2 bases from J, with 18 bases in between. CDR3 length: 14 amino acids. Germline CDR1 SNHLY, CDR2 FYNNEI. The CDR3 sequence: CATLSQGEAYEQYF. In DNA, the CDR3 is TGTGCCACCTTATCCCAAGGGGAGGCCTACGAGCAGTACTTC.